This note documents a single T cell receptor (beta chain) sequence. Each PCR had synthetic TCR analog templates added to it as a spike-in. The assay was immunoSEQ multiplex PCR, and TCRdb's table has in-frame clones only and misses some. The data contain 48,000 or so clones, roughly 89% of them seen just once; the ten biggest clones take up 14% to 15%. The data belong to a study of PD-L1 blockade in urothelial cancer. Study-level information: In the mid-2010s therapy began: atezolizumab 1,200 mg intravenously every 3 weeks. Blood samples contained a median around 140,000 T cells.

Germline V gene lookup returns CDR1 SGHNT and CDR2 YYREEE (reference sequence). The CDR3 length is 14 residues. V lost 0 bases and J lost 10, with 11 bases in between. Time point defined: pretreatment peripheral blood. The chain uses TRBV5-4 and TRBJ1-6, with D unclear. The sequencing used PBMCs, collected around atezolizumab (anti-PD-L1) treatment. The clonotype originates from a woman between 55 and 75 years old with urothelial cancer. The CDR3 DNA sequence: TGTGCCAGCAGCTTGGCACGGGCGGGGTCACCCCTCCACTTT. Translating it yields CASSLARAGSPLHF.